Listed here are 20 T cell receptor beta chains from one sample, sequenced in a study of graft-versus-host responses after intestinal transplantation. The repertoire was sequenced with immunoSEQ multiplex PCR; TCRdb's copy has only in-frame clones and lacks some. This table holds 45,000 to 55,000 clones, approximately 92% found once. The material sequenced was PBMCs, taken about 800 days after a first intestinal transplant, on the day of a second. The receptors shown here come from a human patient who received an intestinal transplant, so some T cells may come from the graft donor.

The chain carries TRBV19 and TRBJ1-5, with D unresolved. The CDR3 is made up of 16 amino acids. The germline V and J ends were trimmed by 4 bases and 2 bases, with 15 bases remaining between them. Looked up from germline, CDR1 is LNHDA and CDR2 is SQIVND (reference sequence). The CDR3 DNA follows: TGTGCCAGTAGTAACGATCTCAATTGGGGCAATCAGCCCCAGCATTTT. This gives the protein CASSNDLNWGNQPQHF. Full variable domain (rest looked up from reference TRBV19 and TRBJ1-5): DGGITQSPKYLFRKEGQNVTLSCEQNLNHDAMYWYRQDPGQGLRLIYYSQIVNDFQKGDIAEGYSVSREKKESFPLTVTSAQKNPTAFYLCASSNDLNWGNQPQHFGDGTRLSIL.

The chain couples TRBV10-1 to TRBJ2-3; 12 bases fit TRBD2. The CDR3 is 16 residues long. J lost 1 base, V lost 4 bases, and 3 bases had no gene match. Germline CDR1 and CDR2: WNHNN and SYGVQD (reference sequence). The CDR3 DNA reads TGCGCCAGCAGTGGGACTAGCGGGATGGGCACAGATACGCAGTATTTT. It codes for CASSGTSGMGTDTQYF.

This rearrangement joins TRBV11-2 to TRBJ2-3; D unresolved. V was clipped by 1 base and J by 4 bases, with 3 bases between them. CDR3 length: 12 residues. Germline-derived CDR1 and CDR2 are SGHAT and FQNNGV. The CDR3 reads CASSLVSDTQYF. The CDR3 nucleotides are TGTGCCAGCAGCTTAGTGTCAGATACGCAGTATTTT. The whole variable domain, filled in from reference TRBV11-2 and TRBJ2-3, reads EAGVAQSPRYKIIEKRQSVAFWCNPISGHATLYWYQQILGQGPKLLIQFQNNGVVDDSQLPKDRFSAERLKGVDSTLKIQPAKLEDSAVYLCASSLVSDTQYFGPGTRLTVL.

In the case of this clone: Other DNA sequences of this sample code for an identical CDR3. This chain uses TRBV7-9 with TRBJ2-7, with D possibly matching TRBD1 (6 bases). Germline CDR1 and CDR2: SEHNR and FQNEAQ (reference sequence). The CDR3 totals 12 residues. Deletions cut 5 bases from V and 5 bases from J, with 10 bases between. CDR3 sequence (DNA): TGTGCCAGCAGCCTAGGGACAAACGAGCAGTACTTC. This sequence encodes CASSLGTNEQYF.

This rearrangement joins TRBV5-1 to TRBJ2-5; 7 bases are shared with TRBD1. Per germline, CDR1 SGHRS and CDR2 YFSETQ. V gave up 3 bases and J gave up 3 bases; unmatched junction bases: 2. CDR3 size: 13 residues. CDR3 nucleotides: TGCGCCAGCAGCTCAGGGACAGAAGAGACCCAGTACTTC. Amino acid sequence: CASSSGTEETQYF.

The chain employs TRBV28 and TRBJ1-2, with 9 bases that match TRBD1. CDR1 and CDR2 from the germline V gene are MDHEN and SYDVKM. The CDR3 length is 12 residues. V lost 11 bases and J lost 7; bases outside the gene matches: 8. In nucleotides, the CDR3 is TGTGCCTCTTTACAGGGGGCACGTGGCTACACCTTC. It is translated as CASLQGARGYTF.

This chain uses TRBV29-1 with TRBJ2-6, with unresolved D. Germline loops: CDR1 SQVTM, CDR2 ANQGSEA. This CDR3 spans 19 amino acids. Trimming shortened V by 7 bases and J by 0 bases, and 25 bases separated the two germline ends. The CDR3 nucleotides are TGCAGCGCTCAAAGGTTGTCAGAACTAACAAGCTCTGGGGCCAACGTCCTGACTTTC. Its protein is CSAQRLSELTSSGANVLTF.

This clone was picked up one time. The chain carries TRBV5-4 and TRBJ2-5, with a possible D match to TRBD2 (5 bases). In germline, CDR1 is SGHNT, CDR2 YYREEE (reference sequence). Between the trimmed V and J ends, which lost 4 bases and 5 bases, there was a span of 15 bases. The CDR3 totals 14 residues. This CDR3 reads CASSPPMREETQYF. CDR3 sequence (DNA): TGTGCCAGCAGCCCCCCCATGAGGGAGGAGACCCAGTACTTC.

The rearrangement joins TRBV2 to TRBJ1-1; D might be TRBD1 (6 bases). This CDR3 comprises 13 residues. V lost 6 bases and J 4 bases, leaving 12 bases between the germline ends. The germline V gene has CDR1 SNHLY and CDR2 FYNNEI. CDR3 nucleotides: TGTGCCAGCAGCGTAACAGGGAGCACTGAAGCTTTCTTT. It yields the protein CASSVTGSTEAFF.

The chain links TRBV6-5 to TRBJ1-1; no reliable D call. The CDR3 has 14 amino acids. Germline loops: CDR1 MNHEY, CDR2 SVGAGI. Trimming took 6 bases from V and 4 from J, leaving 15 bases between them. The chain's CDR3 is CASSNLGLGTEAFF. The CDR3, as DNA: TGTGCCAGCAGCAACCTCGGACTAGGCACTGAAGCTTTCTTT.

This chain links TRBV11-3 with TRBJ1-1; D call uncertain. V was trimmed by 5 bases and J by 1 base, leaving 8 bases between them. Germline values: CDR1 SGHNT, CDR2 YENEEA. The CDR3 runs 13 residues. CDR3 nucleotides: TGTGCCAGCAGCACGACGGCGAACACTGAAGCTTTCTTT. This sequence encodes CASSTTANTEAFF.

The J gene is TRBJ2-2, the V gene TRBV7-3, with 9 bases that match TRBD2. Looked up from germline, CDR1 is SGHTA and CDR2 is FQGTGA. V lost 2 bases, J lost 4 bases, and 2 bases stayed unmatched. This CDR3 has 15 amino acids. In nucleotides, the CDR3 is TGTGCCAGCAGCTTAGCGGGAGGGCCCACCGGGGAGCTGTTTTTT. Its protein is CASSLAGGPTGELFF.

The chain is built from TRBV12-2 and TRBJ1-6. TRBV12-2 is described as a pseudogene. The CDR3 length is 15 residues. The CDR3 protein is CASRLVGRIGSPLHF. The CDR3 coding sequence is TGTGCAAGTCGCTTAGTGGGGAGAATTGGTTCACCCCTCCACTTT.

The chain is built from TRBV9 and TRBJ2-7; D perhaps matches TRBD1 (5 bases). Per germline, CDR1 SGDLS and CDR2 YYNGEE. The V end was cut by 4 bases, the J end by 5 bases, with 16 bases between. The CDR3 runs to 14 residues. This chain's CDR3 is CASSREPGIDEQYF. The DNA of the CDR3 is TGTGCCAGCAGCCGAGAGCCAGGGATCGACGAGCAGTACTTC. Full variable domain (missing parts from reference TRBV9 and TRBJ2-7): DSGVTQTPKHLITATGQRVTLRCSPRSGDLSVYWYQQSLDQGLQFLIQYYNGEERAKGNILERFSAQQFPDLHSELNLSSLELGDSALYFCASSREPGIDEQYFGPGTRLTVT.

The chain uses TRBV30 and TRBJ2-7; D ambiguous. The CDR3 contains 14 residues. Trimming took off 3 bases at V and 2 bases at J, with 14 bases between the two ends. Germline V CDR1 and CDR2: GTSNPN, SVGIG (reference sequence). The CDR3 spells CAWRRVDTPYEQYF. In DNA, the CDR3 is TGTGCCTGGAGACGGGTCGACACCCCCTACGAGCAGTACTTC. Drawing the rest from reference TRBV30 and TRBJ2-7, the complete variable domain is SQTIHQWPATLVQPVGSPLSLECTVEGTSNPNLYWYRQAAGRGLQLLFYSVGIGQISSEVPQNLSASRPQDRQFILSSKKLLLSDSGFYLCAWRRVDTPYEQYFGPGTRLTVT.

This chain connects TRBV25-1 to TRBJ1-4; D is possibly TRBD1 (6 bases). The V and J ends lost 6 bases and 7 bases respectively, with 12 bases between them. Germline V gene lookup returns CDR1 MGHDK and CDR2 SYGVNS. CDR3 length equals 13 residues. CDR3 bases: TGTGCCAGCAGGGACAGTTCAGGTGAAAAACTGTTTTTT. Its protein is CASRDSSGEKLFF.

V and J are TRBV28 and TRBJ2-6, with a possible D match to TRBD1 (5 bases). The CDR3 loop spans 17 amino acids. Germline CDR1 reads MDHEN; CDR2 reads SYDVKM. Trimming took off 7 bases at V and 2 bases at J, with 18 bases between the two ends. In nucleotides, the CDR3 is TGTGCCAGCACCCCTCCGCAGGGCCAGCCTGGGGCCAACGTCCTGACTTTC. Protein sequence: CASTPPQGQPGANVLTF. The complete variable domain, with remaining parts taken from reference TRBV28 and TRBJ2-6, reads DVKVTQSSRYLVKRTGEKVFLECVQDMDHENMFWYRQDPGLGLRLIYFSYDVKMKEKGDIPEGYSVSREKKERFSLILESASTNQTSMYLCASTPPQGQPGANVLTFGAGSRLTVL.

The chain couples TRBV5-1 to TRBJ2-7, with D possibly TRBD1 on 6 matching bases. V was clipped by 2 bases and J by 2 bases, with 14 bases between them. The CDR3 has 15 residues. CDR1 and CDR2 (germline): SGHRS, YFSETQ. The CDR3 DNA follows: TGCGCCAGCAGCTTCTCAGGGGCCATAGCCTACGAGCAGTACTTC. Translation: CASSFSGAIAYEQYF. Using reference TRBV5-1 and TRBJ2-7 for the parts outside the CDR3, the full variable domain is KAGVTQTPRYLIKTRGQQVTLSCSPISGHRSVSWYQQTPGQGLQFLFEYFSETQRNKGNFPGRFSGRQFSNSRSEMNVSTLELGDSALYLCASSFSGAIAYEQYFGPGTRLTVT.

The chain uses TRBV6-5 and TRBJ1-1; D remains unclear. CDR1 is MNHEY, CDR2 SVGAGI, per germline. Trimming took off 8 bases at V and 1 base at J, with 8 bases between the two ends. This CDR3 comprises 12 residues. The CDR3: CASFGGNTEAFF. CDR3 in DNA: TGTGCCAGCTTTGGAGGGAACACTGAAGCTTTCTTT.

The rearrangement joins TRBV6-5 to TRBJ1-2, with 7 positions matching TRBD1. The J segment lost 8 bases and the V segment lost 5 bases, leaving 8 bases of the junction unmatched. The CDR3 length is 13 residues. Per the germline V gene, CDR1 is MNHEY and CDR2 is SVGAGI. In DNA form, the CDR3 reads TGTGCCAGCAGTATGACAGGGTTGGACGGCTACACCTTC. Its protein product is CASSMTGLDGYTF.